Sequencing of this T cell receptor (beta chain) was carried out in a study of blood T cell repertoires in COVID-19. The J segment lost 4 bases and the V segment lost 7 bases, leaving 13 bases of the junction unmatched. The CDR3 consists of 17 residues. Germline-derived CDR1 and CDR2 are SGHVS and FNYEAQ. Sequenced by immunoSEQ multiplex PCR; TCRdb stores in-frame clones only, minus some. The table lists about 270,000 clones, about 89% of them singletons. Material: peripheral blood. V gene TRBV7-6 combines with J gene TRBJ2-3; 11 bases are a match to TRBD2. This clonotype originated in a man aged 40-55 years with active or convalescent COVID-19. The CDR3 region has the DNA TGTGCCAGCACCCCTCGCCCCCCTAGCGGGGGGTCAGATACGCAGTATTTT. Translated, it gives CASTPRPPSGGSDTQYF.